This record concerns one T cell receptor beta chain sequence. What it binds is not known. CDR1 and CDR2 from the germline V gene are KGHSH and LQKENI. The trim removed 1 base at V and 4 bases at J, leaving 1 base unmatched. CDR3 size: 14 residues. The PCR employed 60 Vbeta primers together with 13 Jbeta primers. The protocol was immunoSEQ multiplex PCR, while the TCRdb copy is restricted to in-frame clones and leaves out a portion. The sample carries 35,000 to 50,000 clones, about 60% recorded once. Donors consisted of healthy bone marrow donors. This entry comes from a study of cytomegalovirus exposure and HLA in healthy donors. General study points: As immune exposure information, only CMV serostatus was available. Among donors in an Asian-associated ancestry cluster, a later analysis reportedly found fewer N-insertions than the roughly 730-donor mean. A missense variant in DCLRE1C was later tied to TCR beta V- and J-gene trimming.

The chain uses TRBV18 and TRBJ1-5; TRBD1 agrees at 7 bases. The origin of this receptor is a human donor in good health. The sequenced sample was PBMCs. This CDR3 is CASSPQGANQPQHF. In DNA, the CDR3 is TGTGCCAGCTCACCACAGGGGGCGAATCAGCCCCAGCATTTT.